This T cell receptor beta chain was observed in a study of glioma-infiltrating T cells after dendritic cell vaccination. Study-level background: Three intradermal dendritic cell vaccine injections were given every two weeks.

Whole-study findings and limits: The cohort had few patients with full blood and tumor sets.

With regard to this clone: Its specificity is unknown.

Germline V CDR1 and CDR2: SGHAT, FQNNGV. V was shortened by 6 bases and J by 3 bases, with 11 bases between the two germline ends. The length of the CDR3 is 13 residues. Time point noted: after dendritic cell vaccination, including at tumor progression/relapse. Data came from immunoSEQ multiplex PCR; TCRdb stores just in-frame clones and leaves some out. The sample consists of some 99,000 clones, around 80% of them appearing once. The V and J genes are TRBV11-2 and TRBJ1-1; no clear D gene. This TCR was sampled from a human donor with glioblastoma. The input for sequencing was blood, taken after dendritic cell vaccination. CDR3 coding DNA: TGTGCCAGCAGGCTAGCCGGTGACACTGAAGCTTTCTTT. It specifies CASRLAGDTEAFF.